This T cell receptor (beta chain) was captured in a study of blood T cell repertoires in COVID-19. Overall study: Italy, Spain and the United States were the sources of the convalescent and acute COVID-19 samples. Nucleic acid was either cDNA or gDNA, and it came from T cells, B-cell-depleted T cells, or PBMCs.

As processed by the authors: Reference gene primer amplification gave nucleated cell count estimates. Using immunoSEQ multiplex PCR, the repertoire was profiled, and TCRdb retains in-frame clones only, with some absent. Clonal size and the V and J genes are those of that table, whereas D and trimming came from the DNA. The sample lists 200,000 to 300,000 clones; around 87% were seen once. Germline lookup yields CDR1 MNHEY and CDR2 SVGAGI. V lost 2 bases to trimming and J lost 9 bases, with 16 bases between them. The CDR3 has 14 amino acids. Those enrolled in Seattle joined during active infection and were followed longitudinally afterward.

The chain employs TRBV6-5 and TRBJ2-5; D might be TRBD1 (5 bases). Input material: peripheral blood. The TCR comes from an older woman with COVID-19, enrolled during active disease. The chain's CDR3 is CASSYPGSREAQYF. DNA of the CDR3: TGTGCCAGCAGTTACCCAGGGTCGCGAGAAGCCCAGTACTTC.